These 22 T cell receptor beta chains share one sample of origin, sequenced in a study of blood T cell repertoires in COVID-19 (dated by TCRdb to the early 2020s). Libraries were prepared through the immunoSEQ multiplex PCR assay. Drawn from immuneACCESS, this table holds only the in-frame rearrangements with V and J called that TCRdb kept. Clones are partly lost; checked studies trace under half to an unresolved V gene and leave the rest unexplained. This sample comprises 430,000 or so clones, about 88% of them detected only once. Together, the top ten hold 1.2% to 1.5% of the sample. Input material: PBMCs or T cells enriched from blood (not recorded which). The origin of the receptors is a woman aged 18-30 years who had been exposed to COVID-19.

This sequence joins TRBV25-1 and TRBJ2-3, with 12 bases that match TRBD1. Per the germline V gene, CDR1 is MGHDK and CDR2 is SYGVNS. The CDR3 is made up of 17 amino acids. V was pared by 1 base and J by 4 bases, with 6 bases of the junction left unmatched. CDR3 coding DNA: TGTGCCAGCAGTGAATTCACCGGGACAGGGGGCCCAGATACGCAGTATTTT. This gives the protein CASSEFTGTGGPDTQYF.

This chain joins TRBV7-2 and TRBJ2-7, with D maybe TRBD1 (6 bases). Deletions cut 5 bases from V and 0 bases from J, with 11 bases between. Germline values: CDR1 SGHTA, CDR2 FQGNSA. This CDR3 has 14 amino acids. Here the CDR3 DNA reads TGTGCCAGCAGCCCGGACAGCTTCTCCTACGAGCAGTACTTC. Translating gives CASSPDSFSYEQYF.

V gene TRBV10-2 combines with J gene TRBJ2-7; tentatively, D is TRBD2 (6 bases). Trimming left V 2 bases short and J 4 bases short, with 15 bases between. Germline values: CDR1 WSHSY, CDR2 SAAADI. CDR3 length equals 15 residues. CDR3 region: CASSEPGRSLYEQYF. Written as DNA, the CDR3 is TGCGCCAGCAGTGAGCCCGGGAGATCCCTTTACGAGCAGTACTTC.

V usage is TRBV11-1 and J usage is TRBJ2-5; D gene unclear. The V gene lost 2 bases and the J gene lost 5 bases, with 6 bases spanning the gap. CDR1 is SGHAT, CDR2 FQDESV, per germline (reference sequence). The length of the CDR3 is 12 residues. The CDR3 is CASSLSRETQYF. The CDR3 region has the DNA TGTGCCAGCAGCTTATCCAGGGAGACCCAGTACTTC.

V and J are TRBV27 and TRBJ1-1; 9 bases are a match to TRBD1. This CDR3 comprises 14 residues. Per germline, CDR1 MNHEY and CDR2 SMNVEV (reference sequence). The V segment lost 3 bases and the J segment 3 bases; nucleotides outside the gene matches: 2. CDR3 loop: CASSFYRGHTEAFF. As DNA, the CDR3 is TGTGCCAGCAGTTTCTACAGGGGGCACACTGAAGCTTTCTTT.

This chain connects TRBV25-1 to TRBJ2-3, with D maybe TRBD2 (5 bases). The germline CDR1 and CDR2 sequences are MGHDK and SYGVNS. The CDR3 contains 14 residues. Trimming took off 4 bases at V and 2 bases at J, with 10 bases between the two ends. CDR3 sequence (DNA): TGTGCCAGCAGTGTACGGGGTTCCACAGATACGCAGTATTTT. It yields the protein CASSVRGSTDTQYF.

The chain couples TRBV30 to TRBJ2-2, with D possibly TRBD1 on 6 matching bases. The CDR3 is made up of 14 amino acids. Germline V gives CDR1 GTSNPN, CDR2 SVGIG (reference sequence). Trimming took 4 bases from V and 4 from J, leaving 13 bases between them. CDR3 DNA sequence: TGTGCCTGGAACTCTGGACAGCGCACCGGGGAGCTGTTTTTT. It specifies CAWNSGQRTGELFF.

The chain couples TRBV11-1 to TRBJ2-7; D uncertain. This CDR3 spans 16 amino acids. The germline V gene encodes CDR1 SGHAT and CDR2 FQDESV (reference sequence). V lost 0 bases, J lost 6 bases, and 18 bases lay in between. The CDR3 spells CASSLAMDQVYGEQYF. The CDR3 bases are TGTGCCAGCAGCTTAGCGATGGATCAGGTTTATGGCGAGCAGTACTTC.

V is TRBV19 and J is TRBJ2-5; D unclear. Trimming stripped 0 bases from V and 1 base from J, with 6 bases between. Germline CDR1 reads LNHDA; CDR2 reads SQIVND (reference sequence). This CDR3 is 14 amino acids long. As DNA, the CDR3 is TGTGCCAGTAGTATAGATCTAGGCCAAGAGACCCAGTACTTC. Translation: CASSIDLGQETQYF.

The chain employs TRBV7-6 and TRBJ2-7, with TRBD2 as a possible D gene (5 bases). The germline gives CDR1 SGHVS, CDR2 FNYEAQ. The CDR3 extends over 15 amino acids. The V gene lost 1 base and the J gene lost 2 bases, with 12 bases spanning the gap. CDR3 sequence reads: CASSLGAGATYEQYF. CDR3 in DNA: TGTGCCAGCAGCTTAGGTGCGGGCGCCACCTACGAGCAGTACTTC. Based on the CDR3 plus reference TRBV7-6 and TRBJ2-7, the full variable domain is GAGVSQSPRYKVTKRGQDVALRCDPISGHVSLYWYRQALGQGPEFLTYFNYEAQQDKSGLPNDRFSAERPEGSISTLTIQRTEQRDSAMYRCASSLGAGATYEQYFGPGTRLTVT.

The chain carries TRBV4-1 and TRBJ2-1; TRBD2 matches 10 bases. Germline CDR1 and CDR2: MGHRA and YSYEKL. The CDR3 extends over 19 amino acids. The J segment lost 3 bases and the V segment lost 0 bases, leaving 11 bases of the junction unmatched. Here the CDR3 reads CASSQDPRAGGFFYNEQFF. Written as DNA, the CDR3 is TGCGCCAGCAGCCAAGATCCTCGAGCGGGAGGGTTTTTCTACAATGAGCAGTTCTTC.

The rearrangement links TRBV28 to TRBJ1-3; TRBD1 is a possible D gene (6 bases). V was pared by 4 bases and J by 5 bases, with 12 bases between. The CDR3 covers 14 residues. Germline values: CDR1 MDHEN, CDR2 SYDVKM. This chain's CDR3 is CASSWTVARNTIYF. CDR3 coding DNA: TGTGCCAGCAGTTGGACAGTAGCCCGAAACACCATATATTTT.

This clone is a singleton in its sample. V is TRBV5-4 and J is TRBJ2-5; 8 positions match TRBD1. With V trimmed by 6 bases and J by 4 bases, 11 bases remained unmatched. This CDR3 is built from 15 residues. CDR1 is SGHNT, CDR2 YYREEE, per germline (reference sequence). The CDR3 protein is CASIPPGGGRETQYF. CDR3 coding DNA: TGTGCCAGCATTCCCCCAGGGGGCGGAAGAGAGACCCAGTACTTC.

V gene TRBV19 combines with J gene TRBJ1-6, with 7 bases that match TRBD1. The CDR3 totals 13 residues. Germline V gives CDR1 LNHDA, CDR2 SQIVND (reference sequence). With 8 bases clipped from V and 3 bases from J, the junction kept 1 base outside the gene matches. The CDR3 spells CASQGVYNSPLHF. CDR3 nucleotides: TGTGCCAGTCAGGGGGTCTATAATTCACCCCTCCACTTT.

V usage is TRBV25-1 and J usage is TRBJ2-7, with TRBD1 matching over 7 bases. V shed 3 bases, J shed 4 bases, and the junction held 9 bases outside the gene matches. This CDR3 spans 15 amino acids. CDR1 MGHDK and CDR2 SYGVNS come from the germline V gene. The CDR3 here is CASSDTGTAAYEQYF. As DNA, the CDR3 is TGTGCCAGCAGTGACACCGGGACAGCGGCATACGAGCAGTACTTC.

V is TRBV7-9 and J is TRBJ1-1; D is undetermined. CDR1 and CDR2 from the germline V gene are SEHNR and FQNEAQ (reference sequence). V lost 2 bases and J lost 10, with 17 bases in between. This CDR3 spans 14 amino acids. The CDR3 spells CASSLPIVSLGAFF. The CDR3 DNA sequence: TGTGCCAGCAGCTTACCCATTGTATCCCTAGGAGCTTTCTTT.

V is TRBV2 and J is TRBJ2-7, with D uncertain. The CDR3 has 11 amino acids. V was cut by 5 bases and J by 1 base, with 3 bases left in between. From germline, CDR1 is SNHLY and CDR2 FYNNEI. In DNA, the CDR3 is TGTGCCAGCAGTCCATCCTACGAGCAGTACTTC. Residues: CASSPSYEQYF.

The chain links TRBV18 to TRBJ2-7; D is possibly TRBD1 (5 bases). There are 14 residues in the CDR3. Germline CDR1 reads KGHSH; CDR2 reads LQKENI. Trimming pared 3 bases from V and 9 bases from J, leaving 18 bases between. CDR3 protein: CASSPKDSPGGQYF. CDR3 nucleotide sequence: TGTGCCAGCTCACCCAAAGACAGTCCCGGTGGGCAGTACTTC.

This clone has only one observation. The chain employs TRBV7-9 and TRBJ1-1; D is uncertain. Germline V gene lookup returns CDR1 SEHNR and CDR2 FQNEAQ (reference sequence). Trimming took 4 bases from V and 2 from J, leaving 11 bases between them. CDR3 size: 14 residues. Here the CDR3 DNA reads TGTGCCAGCAGCTCAGGTGCAGAAAACACTGAAGCTTTCTTT. Protein: CASSSGAENTEAFF.

This sequence joins TRBV28 and TRBJ1-6; 9 bases match TRBD1. CDR3 size: 16 residues. Germline CDR1 MDHEN, CDR2 SYDVKM. Unmatched junction bases numbered 7, after V lost 3 bases and J lost 7 bases. The CDR3 DNA reads as TGTGCCAGCAGTTTGGGTTGGACAGGGGACAATTCACCCCTCCACTTT. Translation: CASSLGWTGDNSPLHF.

This clone was seen at least ten times. This chain links TRBV4-1 with TRBJ2-5; 9 bases line up with TRBD2. Germline V CDR1 and CDR2: MGHRA, YSYEKL. The CDR3 totals 13 residues. With V trimmed by 6 bases and J by 5 bases, 4 bases remained unmatched. In DNA form, the CDR3 reads TGCGCCAGCAGTCGCGGGGGGGTGGAGACCCAGTACTTC. This sequence encodes CASSRGGVETQYF.

J is TRBJ2-3 and V is TRBV25-1; 11 bases map to TRBD1. J lost 5 bases, V lost 6 bases, and 7 bases had no gene match. Germline V lookup: CDR1 MGHDK, CDR2 SYGVNS. The CDR3 length is 15 residues. CDR3 sequence reads: CASREDRGHLDTQYF. The CDR3 DNA sequence: TGTGCCAGCAGAGAGGACAGGGGGCATTTAGATACGCAGTATTTT.